The 11 T cell receptor beta chains listed next were all sequenced from one sample in a study of tumor-infiltrating lymphocytes in oesophageal squamous cell carcinoma. TCRdb recomputed calls from the PCR reads with MiXCR, one row per CDR3 protein. The data contain 15,000 to 20,000 distinct CDR3 sequences, less than 55% of them singletons. The material sequenced was normal esophageal tissue next to the tumor. Receptors originate from a female donor with esophageal squamous cell carcinoma.

The V call is TRBV7-2, the J call TRBJ1-2, with TRBD1 as a possible D gene (5 bases). The CDR3 covers 15 residues. CDR1 and CDR2 (germline): SGHTA, FQGNSA. V lost 4 bases, J lost 4 bases, and 16 bases lay in between. The CDR3: CASSSTRGGSYGYTF. In DNA, the CDR3 is TGTGCCAGCAGCTCAACCCGTGGGGGGAGCTATGGCTACACCTTC.

This clonotype was seen ten or more times. At one end the junction does not follow the germline gene, possibly because of a read error. This chain uses TRBV7-7 with TRBJ2-7; D unresolved. Per the germline V gene, CDR1 is SSHAT and CDR2 is FNYEAQ (reference sequence). The CDR3 totals 13 residues. CDR3 loop: CASSLIASGEQYF. The CDR3 nucleotides read TGTGCTAGCAGCTTAATAGCATCGGGTGAGCAGTACTTC. Using reference TRBV7-7 and TRBJ2-7 for the parts outside the CDR3, the full variable domain is GAGVSQSPRYKVTKRGQDVTLRCDPISSHATLYWYQQALGQGPEFLTYFNYEAQPDKSGLPSDRFSAERPEGSISTLTIQRTEQRDSAMYRCASSLIASGEQYFGPGTRLTVT.

V usage is TRBV28 and J usage is TRBJ1-6; possible D gene TRBD1, 5 bases. Germline CDR1 is MDHEN and CDR2 is SYDVKM. This CDR3 region has 16 residues. Trimming removed 6 bases at V and 2 bases at J, with 14 bases between. CDR3 sequence reads: CASRTGTGPYNSPLHF. The CDR3, as DNA: TGTGCCAGCAGGACCGGGACGGGCCCCTATAATTCACCCCTCCACTTT. Together with reference TRBV28 and TRBJ1-6, the CDR3 gives the full variable domain: DVKVTQSSRYLVKRTGEKVFLECVQDMDHENMFWYRQDPGLGLRLIYFSYDVKMKEKGDIPEGYSVSREKKERFSLILESASTNQTSMYLCASRTGTGPYNSPLHFGNGTRLTVT.

About this clonotype itself: One end of the junction is discordant with germline, which a read error may explain. The CDR3 region has the DNA TGTGCCAGCAGCCCCTACGCGAGTTCAGAGACCCAGTGCTTC. This gives the protein CASSPYASSETQCF. This chain links TRBV12-3 or TRBV12-4 with TRBJ2-5; D remains unclear. This CDR3 has 14 residues.

By sample share, this clonotype is medium-sized. J is TRBJ2-1 and V is TRBV12-2; the table's TRBD1 call for D was not verified on the DNA. TRBV12-2 is described as a pseudogene. There are 12 residues in the CDR3. The CDR3 DNA is TGTGCAAGTCGCGCATATTCAGGGTATGAGTTCTTC. Its protein product is CASRAYSGYEFF.

As to this clonotype: One end of the junction is discordant with germline, which a read error may explain. The gene calls are TRBV7-6 and TRBJ2-5; TRBD1 agrees at 11 bases. The CDR3 spans 15 residues. Germline V gives CDR1 SGHVS, CDR2 FNYEAQ. This chain's CDR3 is CASSFPGQGEETQYF. As DNA, the CDR3 is TGTGCTAGCAGCTTCCCGGGACAGGGGGAAGAGACCCAGTACTTC.

The rearrangement links TRBV7-6 to TRBJ2-4; D is possibly TRBD1 (5 bases). The assigned J gene may be wrong: the sequence end matches TRBJ2-5 better. CDR1 and CDR2 from the germline V gene are SGHVS and FNYEAQ. CDR3 length: 13 amino acids. The CDR3 DNA reads as TGTGCCAGCAGCTTAGGCAGGGTAGAGACCCAGTACTTC. Its translation is CASSLGRVETQYF.

This clonotype was counted only a few times. The CDR3 region has the DNA TGTGCCAGCAGCTGGACAGGGGGCGCCCACAATGAGCAGTTCTTC. Translation: CASSWTGGAHNEQFF. This chain links TRBV7-6 with TRBJ2-5; 11 nucleotides line up with TRBD1. The tail of the sequence fits TRBJ2-1 better, so the J call may be wrong. The CDR3 sequence is 15 residues long. Per germline, CDR1 SGHVS and CDR2 FNYEAQ.

Turning to this clonotype: The missing conserved phenylalanine or tryptophan at the end of this CDR3 makes a read error likely. Because the CDR3's place on the DNA is in doubt, the DNA is left out and the CDR3 is given as listed by TCRdb. The CDR3: CASRQGSSYNEQFFGA. This sequence joins TRBV11-2 and TRBJ2-6; TRBD2, as called in the table, went unchecked against the DNA. Germline-derived CDR1 and CDR2 are SGHAT and FQNNGV. With termini counted, the CDR3 has 16 amino acids.

The CDR3 DNA sequence: TGTGCCAGCAGCCACCCCGGTGGGGCCAATGAGCAGTACTTC. This sequence encodes CASSHPGGANEQYF. The chain links TRBV14 to TRBJ2-3; weak D call: TRBD1 (5 bases). The J call may be wrong; the DNA end is better matched by TRBJ2-7. CDR1 SGHDN and CDR2 FVKESK come from the germline V gene. The CDR3 contains 14 residues.

The genes are TRBV27 and TRBJ1-1; D uncertain. The better agreement between TRBJ2-1 and the DNA end casts doubt on the J call. The CDR3 contains 13 residues. Looked up from germline, CDR1 is MNHEY and CDR2 is SMNVEV (reference sequence). CDR3 sequence reads: CASSFSPINEQFF. For the CDR3, the DNA is TGTGCCAGCAGTTTCTCTCCTATAAATGAGCAGTTCTTC.